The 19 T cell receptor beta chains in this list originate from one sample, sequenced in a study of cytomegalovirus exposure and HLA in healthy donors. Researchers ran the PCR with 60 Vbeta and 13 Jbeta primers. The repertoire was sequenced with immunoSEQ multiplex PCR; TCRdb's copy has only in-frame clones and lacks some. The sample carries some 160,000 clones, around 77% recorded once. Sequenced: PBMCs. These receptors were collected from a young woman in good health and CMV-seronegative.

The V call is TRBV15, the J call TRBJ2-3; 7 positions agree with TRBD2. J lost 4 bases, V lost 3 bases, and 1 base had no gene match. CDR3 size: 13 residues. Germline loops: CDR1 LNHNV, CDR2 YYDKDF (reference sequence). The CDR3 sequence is CATSRGGADTQYF. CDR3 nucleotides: TGTGCCACCAGCAGGGGAGGGGCAGATACGCAGTATTTT.

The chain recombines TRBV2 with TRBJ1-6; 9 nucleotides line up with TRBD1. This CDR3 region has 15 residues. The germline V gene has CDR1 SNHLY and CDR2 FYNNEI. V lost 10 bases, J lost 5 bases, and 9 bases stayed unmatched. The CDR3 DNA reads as TGTGCCATCGAGGGTGGACAGGGGAATAATTCACCCCTCCACTTT. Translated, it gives CAIEGGQGNNSPLHF.

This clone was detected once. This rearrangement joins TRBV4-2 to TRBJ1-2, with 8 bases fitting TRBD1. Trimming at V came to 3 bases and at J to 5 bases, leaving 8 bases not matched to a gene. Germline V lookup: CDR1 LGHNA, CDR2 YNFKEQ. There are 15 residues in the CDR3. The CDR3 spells CASSQRDRSPYGYTF. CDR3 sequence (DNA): TGTGCCAGCAGCCAGAGGGACAGGTCCCCGTATGGCTACACCTTC.

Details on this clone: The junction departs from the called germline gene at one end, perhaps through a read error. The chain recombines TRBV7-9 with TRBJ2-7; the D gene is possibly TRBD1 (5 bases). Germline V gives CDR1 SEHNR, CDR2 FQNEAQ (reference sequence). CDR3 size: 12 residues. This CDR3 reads CSSSSQGYEQYF. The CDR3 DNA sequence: TGTTCCAGCAGCTCGCAGGGCTACGAGCAGTACTTC.

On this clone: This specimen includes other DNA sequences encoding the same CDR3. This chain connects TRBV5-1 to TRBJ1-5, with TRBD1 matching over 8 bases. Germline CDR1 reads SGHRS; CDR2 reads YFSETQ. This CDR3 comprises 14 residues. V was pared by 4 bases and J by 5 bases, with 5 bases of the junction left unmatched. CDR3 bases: TGCGCCAGCAGCCCCGACAGGGGCGATCAGCCCCAGCATTTT. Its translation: CASSPDRGDQPQHF.

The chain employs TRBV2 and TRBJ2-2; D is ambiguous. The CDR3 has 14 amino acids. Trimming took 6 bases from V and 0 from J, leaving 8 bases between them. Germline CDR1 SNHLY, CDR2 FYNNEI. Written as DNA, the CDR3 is TGTGCCAGCAGCCTTCGGGCGAACACCGGGGAGCTGTTTTTT. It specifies CASSLRANTGELFF.

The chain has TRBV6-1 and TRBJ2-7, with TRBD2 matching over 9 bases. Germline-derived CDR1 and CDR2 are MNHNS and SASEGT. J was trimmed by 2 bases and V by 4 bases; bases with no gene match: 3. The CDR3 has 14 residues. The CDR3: CASSGGGAAYEQYF. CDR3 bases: TGTGCCAGCAGTGGCGGGGGGGCCGCCTACGAGCAGTACTTC.

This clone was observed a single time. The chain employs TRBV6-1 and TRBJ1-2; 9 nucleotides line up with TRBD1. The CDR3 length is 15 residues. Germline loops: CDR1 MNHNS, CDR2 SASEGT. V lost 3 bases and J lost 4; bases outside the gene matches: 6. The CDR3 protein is CASSDFGTGFYGYTF. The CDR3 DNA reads TGTGCCAGCAGTGATTTCGGGACAGGGTTCTATGGCTACACCTTC.

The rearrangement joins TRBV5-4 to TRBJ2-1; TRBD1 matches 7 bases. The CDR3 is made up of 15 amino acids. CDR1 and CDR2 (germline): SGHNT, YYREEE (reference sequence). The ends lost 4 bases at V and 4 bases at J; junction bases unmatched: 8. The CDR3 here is CASSPDRDPYNEQFF. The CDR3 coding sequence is TGTGCCAGCAGCCCCGACAGGGATCCTTACAATGAGCAGTTCTTC. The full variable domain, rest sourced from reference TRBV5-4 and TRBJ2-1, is ETGVTQSPTHLIKTRGQQVTLRCSSQSGHNTVSWYQQALGQGPQFIFQYYREEENGRGNFPPRFSGLQFPNYSSELNVNALELDDSALYLCASSPDRDPYNEQFFGPGTRLTVL.

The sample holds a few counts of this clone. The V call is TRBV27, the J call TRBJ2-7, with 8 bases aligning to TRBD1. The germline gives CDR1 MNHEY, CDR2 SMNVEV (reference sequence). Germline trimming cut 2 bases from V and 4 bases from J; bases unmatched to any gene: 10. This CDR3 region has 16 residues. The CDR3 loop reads CASSLRVGTGDYEQYF. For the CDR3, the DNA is TGTGCCAGCAGTTTACGCGTGGGGACAGGAGATTACGAGCAGTACTTC.

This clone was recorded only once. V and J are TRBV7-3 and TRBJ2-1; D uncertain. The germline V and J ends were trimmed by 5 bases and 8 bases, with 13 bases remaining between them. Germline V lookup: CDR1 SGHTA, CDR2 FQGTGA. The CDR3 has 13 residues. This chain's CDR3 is CASSPELNDEQFF. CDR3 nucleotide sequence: TGTGCCAGCAGCCCCGAACTAAACGATGAGCAGTTCTTC.

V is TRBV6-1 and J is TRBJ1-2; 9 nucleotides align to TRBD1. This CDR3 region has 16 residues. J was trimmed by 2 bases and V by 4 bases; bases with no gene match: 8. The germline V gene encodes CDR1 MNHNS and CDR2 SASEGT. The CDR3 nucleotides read TGTGCCAGCAGTGCCCACCCGGGGACAGGGAACTATGGCTACACCTTC. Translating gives CASSAHPGTGNYGYTF.

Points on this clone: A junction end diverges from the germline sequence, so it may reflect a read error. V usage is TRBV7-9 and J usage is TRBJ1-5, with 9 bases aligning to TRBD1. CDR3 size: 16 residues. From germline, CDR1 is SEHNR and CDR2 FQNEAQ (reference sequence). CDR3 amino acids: CSSSRTGEGRNQPQHF. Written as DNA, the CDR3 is TGTTCCAGCAGCCGGACAGGGGAAGGGAGAAATCAGCCCCAGCATTTT.

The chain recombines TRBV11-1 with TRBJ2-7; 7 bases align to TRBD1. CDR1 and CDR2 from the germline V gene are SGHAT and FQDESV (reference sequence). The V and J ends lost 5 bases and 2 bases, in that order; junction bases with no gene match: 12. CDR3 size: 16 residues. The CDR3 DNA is TGTGCCAGCAGCCCCCTGAGGGGGCAGGTACCCTACGAGCAGTACTTC. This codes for CASSPLRGQVPYEQYF.

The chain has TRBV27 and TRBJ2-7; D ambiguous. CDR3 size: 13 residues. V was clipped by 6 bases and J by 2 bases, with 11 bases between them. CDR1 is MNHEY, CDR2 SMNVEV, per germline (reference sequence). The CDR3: CASSTTAAYEQYF. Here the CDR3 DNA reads TGTGCCAGCAGCACCACCGCGGCCTACGAGCAGTACTTC.

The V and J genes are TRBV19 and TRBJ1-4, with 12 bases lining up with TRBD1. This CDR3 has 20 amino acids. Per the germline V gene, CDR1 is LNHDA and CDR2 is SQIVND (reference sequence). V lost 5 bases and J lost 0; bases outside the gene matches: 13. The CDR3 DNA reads TGTGCCAGTAGTTTGCTCCGGGACAGGGGGCGGAGGGCAACTAATGAAAAACTGTTTTTT. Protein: CASSLLRDRGRRATNEKLFF.

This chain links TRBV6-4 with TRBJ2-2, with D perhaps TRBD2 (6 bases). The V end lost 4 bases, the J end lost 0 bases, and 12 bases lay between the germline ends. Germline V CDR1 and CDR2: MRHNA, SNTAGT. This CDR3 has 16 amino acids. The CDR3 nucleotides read TGTGCCAGCAGTGTAGATGCGGGGACGAACACCGGGGAGCTGTTTTTT. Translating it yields CASSVDAGTNTGELFF.

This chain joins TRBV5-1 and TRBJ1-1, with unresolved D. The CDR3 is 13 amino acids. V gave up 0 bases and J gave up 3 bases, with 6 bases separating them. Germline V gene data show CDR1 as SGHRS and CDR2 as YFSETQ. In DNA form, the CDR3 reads TGCGCCAGCAGCTTGGCCTATGACACTGAAGCTTTCTTT. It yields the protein CASSLAYDTEAFF.

The CDR3 spells CASSLFGQGGNNYGYTF. In DNA, the CDR3 is TGCGCCAGCAGCTTGTTCGGACAGGGTGGTAATAACTATGGCTACACCTTC. The chain couples TRBV5-1 to TRBJ1-2; 8 bases are a match to TRBD1. J gave up 1 base and V 1 base, and 9 bases lay outside the gene matches. There are 17 residues in the CDR3. Germline CDR1 is SGHRS and CDR2 is YFSETQ.